The 8 T cell receptor beta chains presented below share a single source sample, sequenced in a study of blood T cells in healthy people across ages. The authors ran a second PCR of roughly 6 to 12 cycles using a sample-barcoded 5' primer and a J-beta primer mix. TCRdb analysed the 5' RACE reads with MiXCR anew, one entry per CDR3 protein. The data show around 1.5 million distinct CDR3 sequences, about 35% seen once. Sequenced material: blood. All receptors come from a woman in her 30s in good health.

This chain joins TRBV27 and TRBJ1-2; possibly TRBD1 for D (5 bases). The CDR3 length is 15 residues. Deletions cut 6 bases from V and 8 bases from J, with 22 bases between. CDR1 and CDR2 (germline): MNHEY, SMNVEV (reference sequence). CDR3 nucleotide sequence: TGTGCCAGCAGCCCGGGGGACGGCGGCGGTCGAGGCTACACCTTC. Amino acid sequence: CASSPGDGGGRGYTF.

In its sample, this clonotype was seen once. Compared with germline, one end of the junction differs, possibly owing to a read error. The chain recombines TRBV24-1 with TRBJ2-3, with TRBD1 matching 10 bases. CDR1 is KGHDR and CDR2 is SFDVKD in the germline V gene. There are 15 residues in the CDR3. This chain's CDR3 is CVTSDEGTGDATQYF. CDR3 nucleotide sequence: TGTGTCACCAGTGATGAGGGGACAGGGGACGCTACGCAGTATTTT.

This clonotype showed up just a few times. This chain uses TRBV20-1 with TRBJ2-1, with D possibly TRBD2 on 6 matching bases. The CDR3 runs to 14 residues. Looked up from germline, CDR1 is DFQATT and CDR2 is SNEGSKA (reference sequence). The V gene lost 6 bases and the J gene lost 6 bases, with 18 bases spanning the gap. The CDR3 sequence: CSAARLGGFNEQFF. The CDR3 region has the DNA TGCAGTGCGGCCCGGCTGGGGGGATTCAATGAGCAGTTCTTC.

The rearrangement links TRBV12-3 or TRBV12-4 to TRBJ1-2, with D unclear. CDR3 size: 12 residues. Trimming took 3 bases from V and 6 from J, leaving 8 bases between them. CDR3 DNA sequence: TGTGCCAGCAGTTTCCAAGCGGATGGCTACACCTTC. Translating gives CASSFQADGYTF.

The genes are TRBV7-9 and TRBJ2-1; 7 bases map to TRBD2. J lost 4 bases, V lost 4 bases, and 10 bases had no gene match. This CDR3 spans 16 amino acids. In germline, CDR1 is SEHNR, CDR2 FQNEAQ (reference sequence). CDR3 sequence reads: CASSSERGPLYNEQFF. CDR3 DNA: TGTGCCAGCAGCTCCGAGCGGGGACCCCTTTACAATGAGCAGTTCTTC.

The chain carries TRBV20-1 and TRBJ2-1; perhaps TRBD1 as D (6 bases). From germline, CDR1 is DFQATT and CDR2 SNEGSKA (reference sequence). With 6 bases removed from V and 10 bases from J, the gap between germline ends came to 13 bases. The CDR3 sequence is 11 residues long. CDR3 nucleotides: TGCAGTGCCCGACAGGTCGTGGAGCAGTTCTTC. It encodes CSARQVVEQFF.

In this sample, this clonotype turned up many times. This chain uses TRBV29-1 with TRBJ2-5, with D unresolved. This CDR3 is 13 amino acids long. Germline V lookup: CDR1 SQVTM, CDR2 ANQGSEA. Trimming removed 6 bases at V and 4 bases at J, with 15 bases between. The CDR3: CSVRLIMAETQYF. The CDR3 DNA sequence: TGCAGCGTCCGTCTAATAATGGCAGAGACCCAGTACTTC.

In this sample, this clonotype turned up a few times. The chain couples TRBV7-9 to TRBJ2-1, with D perhaps TRBD2 (5 bases). The germline CDR1 and CDR2 sequences are SEHNR and FQNEAQ (reference sequence). This CDR3 spans 16 amino acids. Trimming shortened V by 4 bases and J by 6 bases, and 19 bases separated the two germline ends. The CDR3 DNA follows: TGTGCCAGCAGCTCCCCCAACGGCGGGCATCGCAATGAGCAGTTCTTC. Protein product: CASSSPNGGHRNEQFF.